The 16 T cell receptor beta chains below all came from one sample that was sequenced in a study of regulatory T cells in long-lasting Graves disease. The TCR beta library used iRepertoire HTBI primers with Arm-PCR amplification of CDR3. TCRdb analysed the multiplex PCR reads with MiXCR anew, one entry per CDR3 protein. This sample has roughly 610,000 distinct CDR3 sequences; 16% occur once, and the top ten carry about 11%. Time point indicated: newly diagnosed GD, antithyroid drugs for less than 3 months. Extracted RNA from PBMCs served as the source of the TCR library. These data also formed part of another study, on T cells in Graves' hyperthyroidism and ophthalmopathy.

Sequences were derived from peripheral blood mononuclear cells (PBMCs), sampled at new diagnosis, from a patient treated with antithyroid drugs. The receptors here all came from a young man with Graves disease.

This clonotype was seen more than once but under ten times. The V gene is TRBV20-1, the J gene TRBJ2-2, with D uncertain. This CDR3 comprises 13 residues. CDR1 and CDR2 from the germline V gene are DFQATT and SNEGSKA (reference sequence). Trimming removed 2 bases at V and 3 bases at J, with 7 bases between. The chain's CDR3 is CSARNSYTGELFF. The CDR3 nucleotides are TGCAGTGCTAGAAACAGTTACACCGGGGAGCTGTTTTTT.

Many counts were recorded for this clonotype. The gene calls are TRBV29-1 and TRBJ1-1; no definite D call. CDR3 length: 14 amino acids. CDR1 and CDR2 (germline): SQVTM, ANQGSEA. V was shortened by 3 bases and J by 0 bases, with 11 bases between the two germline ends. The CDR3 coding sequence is TGCAGCGTTGACGTAGCCCTGATGAACACTGAAGCTTTCTTT. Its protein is CSVDVALMNTEAFF.

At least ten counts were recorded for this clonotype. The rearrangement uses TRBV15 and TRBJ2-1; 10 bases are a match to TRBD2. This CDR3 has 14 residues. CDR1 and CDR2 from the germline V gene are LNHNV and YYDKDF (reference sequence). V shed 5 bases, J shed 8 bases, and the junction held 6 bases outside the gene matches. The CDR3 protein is CATSWTSGRDEQFF. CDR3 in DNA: TGTGCCACCAGCTGGACTAGCGGAAGGGATGAGCAGTTCTTC.

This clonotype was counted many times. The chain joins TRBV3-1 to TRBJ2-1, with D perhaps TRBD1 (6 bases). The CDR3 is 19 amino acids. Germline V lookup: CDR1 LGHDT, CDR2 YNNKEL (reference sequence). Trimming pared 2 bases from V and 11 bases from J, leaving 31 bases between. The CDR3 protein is CASSQLTGSRGSDWGKQFF. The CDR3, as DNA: TGTGCCAGCAGCCAACTCACGGGATCGAGGGGGAGTGATTGGGGCAAGCAGTTCTTC.

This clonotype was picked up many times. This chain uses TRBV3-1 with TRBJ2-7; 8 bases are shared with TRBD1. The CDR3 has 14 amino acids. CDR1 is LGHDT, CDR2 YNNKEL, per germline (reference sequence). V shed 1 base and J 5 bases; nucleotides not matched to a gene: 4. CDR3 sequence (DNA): TGTGCCAGCAGCCAAGCAGGGGGCCACCACGAGCAGTACTTC. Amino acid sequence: CASSQAGGHHEQYF.

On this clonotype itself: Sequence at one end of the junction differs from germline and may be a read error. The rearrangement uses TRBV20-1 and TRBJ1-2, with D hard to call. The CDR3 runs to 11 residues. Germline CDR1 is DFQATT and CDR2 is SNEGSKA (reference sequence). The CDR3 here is CSAYQNTGPPF. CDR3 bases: TGCAGTGCTTACCAGAACACCGGACCTCCCTTC.

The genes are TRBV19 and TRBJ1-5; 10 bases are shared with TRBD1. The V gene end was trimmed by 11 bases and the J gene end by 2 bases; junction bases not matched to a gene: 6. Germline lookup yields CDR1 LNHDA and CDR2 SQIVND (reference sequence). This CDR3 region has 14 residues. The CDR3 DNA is TGTGCCGCCCGACAGGGGGCTGGCAATCAGCCCCAGCATTTT. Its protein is CAARQGAGNQPQHF.

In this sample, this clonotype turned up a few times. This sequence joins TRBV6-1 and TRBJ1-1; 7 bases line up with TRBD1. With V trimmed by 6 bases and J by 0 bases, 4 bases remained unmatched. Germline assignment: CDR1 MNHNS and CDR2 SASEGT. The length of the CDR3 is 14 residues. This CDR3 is CASRPGQLNTEAFF. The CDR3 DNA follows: TGTGCCAGCAGACCGGGACAGTTGAACACTGAAGCTTTCTTT.

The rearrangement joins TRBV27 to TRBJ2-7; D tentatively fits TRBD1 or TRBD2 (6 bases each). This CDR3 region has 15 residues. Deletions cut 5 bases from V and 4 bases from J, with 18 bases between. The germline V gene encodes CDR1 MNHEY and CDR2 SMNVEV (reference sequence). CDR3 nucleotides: TGTGCCAGCAGTCGGCCCAAGGGGGGCGTGTACGAGCAGTACTTC. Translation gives CASSRPKGGVYEQYF.

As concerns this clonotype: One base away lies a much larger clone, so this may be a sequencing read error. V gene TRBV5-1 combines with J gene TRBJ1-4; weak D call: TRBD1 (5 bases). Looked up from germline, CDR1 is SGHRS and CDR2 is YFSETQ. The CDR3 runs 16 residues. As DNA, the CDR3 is TGCGCCAGCAGCTTGTCCGGGGCGGCAACTAGTGAAAAACTGTTTTTT. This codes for CASSLSGAATSEKLFF.

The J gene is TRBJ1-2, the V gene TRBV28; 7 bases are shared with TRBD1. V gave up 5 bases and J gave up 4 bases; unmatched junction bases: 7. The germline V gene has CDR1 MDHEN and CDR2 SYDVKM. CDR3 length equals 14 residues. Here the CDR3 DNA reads TGTGCCAGCAGTCCACAGGGGCCACCCTATGGCTACACCTTC. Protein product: CASSPQGPPYGYTF.

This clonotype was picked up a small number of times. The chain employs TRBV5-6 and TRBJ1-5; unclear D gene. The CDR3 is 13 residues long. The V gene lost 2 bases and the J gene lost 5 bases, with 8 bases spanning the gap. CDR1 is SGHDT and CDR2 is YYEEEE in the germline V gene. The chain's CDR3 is CASSFGSDQPQHF. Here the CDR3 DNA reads TGTGCCAGCAGCTTTGGGAGTGATCAGCCCCAGCATTTT.

The CDR3 region is CASSYSIGTSGTQYF. As DNA, the CDR3 is TGTGCCAGCAGTTACTCGATAGGAACCAGCGGGACCCAGTACTTC. This rearrangement joins TRBV6-6 to TRBJ2-5; D perhaps matches TRBD2 (5 bases). The germline V gene has CDR1 MNHNY and CDR2 SVGAGI (reference sequence). There are 15 residues in the CDR3. V shed 0 bases and J shed 7 bases, with 15 bases lying between them.

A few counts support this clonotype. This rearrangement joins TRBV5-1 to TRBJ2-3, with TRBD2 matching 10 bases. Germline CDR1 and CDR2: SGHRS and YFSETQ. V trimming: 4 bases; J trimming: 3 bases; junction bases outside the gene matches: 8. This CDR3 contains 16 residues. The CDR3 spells CASSVGLAVRTDTQYF. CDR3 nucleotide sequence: TGCGCCAGCAGCGTCGGACTAGCGGTTCGGACAGATACGCAGTATTTT.

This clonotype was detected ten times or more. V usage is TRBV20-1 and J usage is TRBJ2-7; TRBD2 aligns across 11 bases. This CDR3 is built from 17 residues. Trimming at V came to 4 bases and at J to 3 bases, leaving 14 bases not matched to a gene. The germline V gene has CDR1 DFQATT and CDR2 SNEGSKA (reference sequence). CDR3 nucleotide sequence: TGCAGTGCTACGCCGGGACTAGCGGAGTTTGTTGGCTACGAGCAGTACTTC. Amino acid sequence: CSATPGLAEFVGYEQYF.

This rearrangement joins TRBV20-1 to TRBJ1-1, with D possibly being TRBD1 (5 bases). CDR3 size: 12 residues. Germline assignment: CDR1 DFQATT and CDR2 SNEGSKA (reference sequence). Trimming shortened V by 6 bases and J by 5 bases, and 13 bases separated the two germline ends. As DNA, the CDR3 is TGCAGTGCCAACGCGGGGGTGACTGAAGCTTTCTTT. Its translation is CSANAGVTEAFF.